Below, 16 T cell receptor beta chains from the same sample are listed, as sequenced in a study of T cell repertoires in cytomegalovirus infection. MiXCR, run by TCRdb on the reads, gives a single entry per CDR3 protein. Here the sample spans hundreds of thousands of distinct CDR3 sequences, about 11% being singletons. The sample comprised PBMCs. The source is a human donor in good health (CMV status not recorded). Some clones in this sample may be carry-over from other donors' samples.

This clonotype was seen at least ten times. The chain couples TRBV11-2 to TRBJ1-4; TRBD1 is a possible D gene (6 bases). The CDR3 runs 18 residues. The germline gives CDR1 SGHAT, CDR2 FQNNGV. V lost 2 bases to trimming and J lost 3 bases, with 19 bases between them. CDR3 coding DNA: TGTGCCAGCAGCTTATTTTATGGGGTACGACAGGCTAATGAAAAACTGTTTTTT. Its protein is CASSLFYGVRQANEKLFF.

The J gene is TRBJ1-5, the V gene TRBV20-1; D is undetermined. The germline V gene has CDR1 DFQATT and CDR2 SNEGSKA (reference sequence). V lost 0 bases, J lost 7 bases, and 10 bases lay in between. The CDR3 sequence is 13 residues long. The CDR3 loop is CSARDLGEQPQHF. CDR3 sequence (DNA): TGCAGTGCTAGAGATCTTGGGGAGCAGCCCCAGCATTTT.

This rearrangement joins TRBV28 to TRBJ1-5; unclear D gene. CDR1 MDHEN and CDR2 SYDVKM come from the germline V gene. V was cut by 4 bases and J by 2 bases, with 33 bases left in between. This CDR3 is 22 amino acids long. Here the CDR3 reads CASSSPLGIVWTTNEGNQPQHF. As DNA, the CDR3 is TGTGCCAGCAGTTCTCCTTTGGGAATTGTGTGGACGACGAACGAAGGCAATCAGCCCCAGCATTTT.

In its sample, this clonotype was seen many times. This rearrangement joins TRBV19 to TRBJ2-2; D uncertain. The CDR3 has 14 residues. The germline V gene encodes CDR1 LNHDA and CDR2 SQIVND (reference sequence). Trimming shortened V by 7 bases and J by 1 base, and 10 bases separated the two germline ends. DNA of the CDR3: TGTGCCAGTACGCAGCTGATGAACACCGGGGAGCTGTTTTTT. This gives the protein CASTQLMNTGELFF. Full variable domain (outside the CDR3, taken from reference TRBV19 and TRBJ2-2): DGGITQSPKYLFRKEGQNVTLSCEQNLNHDAMYWYRQDPGQGLRLIYYSQIVNDFQKGDIAEGYSVSREKKESFPLTVTSAQKNPTAFYLCASTQLMNTGELFFGEGSRLTVL.

This clonotype was detected many times. The V gene is TRBV19, the J gene TRBJ1-5, with no clear D. The CDR3 consists of 13 residues. Germline lookup yields CDR1 LNHDA and CDR2 SQIVND (reference sequence). Trimming cost V 6 bases and J 5 bases, with 11 bases left between them. CDR3 in DNA: TGTGCCAGTAGACTAGGAGAACATCAGCCCCAGCATTTT. It is translated as CASRLGEHQPQHF.

Many counts were recorded for this clonotype. As DNA, the CDR3 is TGTGCCAGCAGTCGCGACTACGCTGAGCAGTTCTTC. It encodes CASSRDYAEQFF. The chain couples TRBV6-5 to TRBJ2-1; possible D gene TRBD2, 5 bases. Trimming shortened V by 5 bases and J by 9 bases, and 11 bases separated the two germline ends. Looked up from germline, CDR1 is MNHEY and CDR2 is SVGAGI. This CDR3 is 12 amino acids long.

The rearrangement links TRBV20-1 to TRBJ2-7; 7 bases map to TRBD1. This CDR3 is 12 amino acids long. V gave up 5 bases and J gave up 2 bases; unmatched junction bases: 3. Germline V gene lookup returns CDR1 DFQATT and CDR2 SNEGSKA (reference sequence). The CDR3 sequence: CSAEQGTYEQYF. DNA of the CDR3: TGCAGTGCTGAACAGGGGACCTACGAGCAGTACTTC.

This clonotype was recorded many times. The chain combines TRBV7-8 with TRBJ1-6, with 7 nucleotides matching TRBD1. This CDR3 contains 15 residues. Germline V gene sequence: CDR1 SGHVS, CDR2 FQNEAQ. J was trimmed by 10 bases and V by 10 bases; bases with no gene match: 16. CDR3 protein: CATGTLTGEYSPLHF. DNA of the CDR3: TGTGCCACCGGGACCCTTACAGGGGAATACTCACCCCTCCACTTT.

This clonotype has at least ten counts. The genes are TRBV29-1 and TRBJ2-5; TRBD2 aligns across 7 bases. The J segment lost 5 bases and the V segment lost 4 bases, leaving 7 bases of the junction unmatched. Germline-derived CDR1 and CDR2 are SQVTM and ANQGSEA. This CDR3 has 13 amino acids. The CDR3 sequence is CSVGRGSGETQYF. Written as DNA, the CDR3 is TGCAGCGTTGGACGCGGGAGCGGGGAGACCCAGTACTTC.

The rearrangement uses TRBV6-6 and TRBJ2-7; 11 nucleotides match TRBD1. V shed 0 bases, J shed 3 bases, and the junction held 4 bases outside the gene matches. The CDR3 loop spans 16 amino acids. Germline-derived CDR1 and CDR2 are MNHNY and SVGAGI (reference sequence). The CDR3 DNA reads TGTGCCAGCAGTTACTCGGGACAGGGGGGTAACTACGAGCAGTACTTC. It is translated as CASSYSGQGGNYEQYF.

This clonotype has a count of ten or more. The J gene is TRBJ2-1, the V gene TRBV12-3 or TRBV12-4; 7 bases map to TRBD1. Unmatched junction bases numbered 11, after V lost 7 bases and J lost 8 bases. The CDR3 has 14 amino acids. This CDR3 is CASTLGTEIDEQFF. DNA for the CDR3: TGTGCCAGCACTCTCGGGACAGAAATTGATGAGCAGTTCTTC.

The chain joins TRBV20-1 to TRBJ2-5; 10 bases align to TRBD2. CDR1 is DFQATT and CDR2 is SNEGSKA in the germline V gene (reference sequence). V trimming: 2 bases; J trimming: 5 bases; junction bases outside the gene matches: 8. The CDR3 covers 15 residues. CDR3 amino acids: CSARQRGGGVETQYF. CDR3 DNA: TGCAGTGCTAGACAGCGGGGGGGCGGGGTCGAGACCCAGTACTTC.

This chain joins TRBV7-9 and TRBJ2-2; 12 bases fit TRBD2. This CDR3 has 19 residues. Looked up from germline, CDR1 is SEHNR and CDR2 is FQNEAQ (reference sequence). V was clipped by 6 bases and J by 5 bases; unmatched bases: 16. The CDR3 nucleotides read TGTGCCAGCAGGTCTTACGACGGGACTAGCGGGTGGAGGACCGGGGAGCTGTTTTTT. Translated, it gives CASRSYDGTSGWRTGELFF. Looking up the rest from reference TRBV7-9 and TRBJ2-2 gives the full variable domain: DTGVSQNPRHKITKRGQNVTFRCDPISEHNRLYWYRQTLGQGPEFLTYFQNEAQLEKSRLLSDRFSAERPKGSFSTLEIQRTEQGDSAMYLCASRSYDGTSGWRTGELFFGEGSRLTVL.

Ten or more counts support this clonotype. V and J are TRBV7-9 and TRBJ2-1; no clear D gene. The V end lost 5 bases, the J end lost 4 bases, and 9 bases lay between the germline ends. The CDR3 has 13 residues. Per the germline V gene, CDR1 is SEHNR and CDR2 is FQNEAQ (reference sequence). CDR3 loop: CASSEKDYNEQFF. The CDR3 DNA is TGTGCCAGCAGCGAAAAGGATTACAATGAGCAGTTCTTC.

The gene calls are TRBV7-9 and TRBJ2-2; TRBD1 aligns across 8 bases. Germline trimming cut 5 bases from V and 7 bases from J; bases unmatched to any gene: 9. This CDR3 comprises 15 residues. Germline lookup yields CDR1 SEHNR and CDR2 FQNEAQ (reference sequence). The CDR3, as DNA: TGTGCCAGCAGCCAAGGACAGGGCGGGATCGGGGAGCTGTTTTTT. As protein: CASSQGQGGIGELFF.

Only a few counts were recorded for this clonotype. The CDR3 protein is CASSRGTPGQSNSPLHF. Written as DNA, the CDR3 is TGTGCCAGCTCGCGGGGTACTCCGGGACAGAGTAATTCACCCCTCCACTTT. The rearrangement uses TRBV18 and TRBJ1-6, with TRBD1 matching over 7 bases. After removal of 6 bases from V and 6 bases from J, the junction contained 14 bases not matched to a gene. The CDR3 is 17 residues long. Looked up from germline, CDR1 is KGHSH and CDR2 is LQKENI.